The 24 T cell receptor beta chains below all came from one sample that was sequenced in a study of T cell repertoires in aging, cancer and after chemotherapy. Multiplex touch-down PCR with TRB-A/B primers amplified rearranged V-D-J TRB sequences. Using its own MiXCR run on the multiplex PCR reads, TCRdb lists one record per CDR3 protein. The table has 9,500 to 13,000 distinct CDR3 sequences, 25% to 30% seen once; the top ten hold 1% to 1.5%. The template was genomic DNA from peripheral blood, not RNA. What was sequenced was blood. The receptors derive from a human donor in good health.

By frequency in the sample, this clonotype is medium-sized. The rearrangement uses TRBV6-5 and TRBJ1-2; unclear D gene. Germline CDR1 reads MNHEY; CDR2 reads SVGAGI. V dropped 4 bases and J dropped 2 bases, with 11 bases sitting between them. The CDR3 is 14 amino acids. The CDR3, as DNA: TGTGCCAGCAGTTTTCTCTTCGGCAACTATGGCTACACCTTC. Translating gives CASSFLFGNYGYTF.

Only a few counts were recorded for this clonotype. This chain joins TRBV29-1 and TRBJ2-1; D is perhaps TRBD2 (7 bases). The V end lost 1 base, the J end lost 10 bases, and 11 bases lay between the germline ends. Germline assignment: CDR1 SQVTM and CDR2 ANQGSEA. This CDR3 contains 12 residues. The CDR3 DNA is TGCAGCGTTGAAGTGGGGAGGGGGGAGCAGTTCTTC. Its protein is CSVEVGRGEQFF.

The chain uses TRBV5-1 and TRBJ1-2; 11 positions match TRBD1. This CDR3 region has 17 residues. Germline V gene lookup returns CDR1 SGHRS and CDR2 YFSETQ. Trimming took 3 bases from V and 4 from J; bases not matched to a gene: 11. The DNA of the CDR3 is TGCGCCAGCAGCTGGACGGGACAGGGGGTACTTGGCTATGGCTACACCTTC. As protein: CASSWTGQGVLGYGYTF.

In its sample, this clonotype is medium-sized. This chain joins TRBV19 and TRBJ1-1; D is unresolved. Germline V gives CDR1 LNHDA, CDR2 SQIVND (reference sequence). The CDR3 consists of 15 residues. Trimming pared 1 base from V and 0 bases from J, leaving 9 bases between. This CDR3 is CASSIGGSMNTEAFF. The CDR3 coding sequence is TGTGCCAGTAGTATAGGTGGCAGCATGAACACTGAAGCTTTCTTT.

By share, this clonotype counts as medium-sized. V usage is TRBV19 and J usage is TRBJ2-1, with 8 bases lining up with TRBD2. The germline V gene has CDR1 LNHDA and CDR2 SQIVND (reference sequence). After removal of 1 base from V and 5 bases from J, the junction contained 10 bases not matched to a gene. This CDR3 region has 17 residues. CDR3 sequence reads: CASSIAQGGRTNNEQFF. CDR3 DNA: TGTGCCAGTAGTATAGCCCAGGGCGGGAGGACTAACAATGAGCAGTTCTTC.

Only a few counts were recorded for this clonotype. The chain recombines TRBV24-1 with TRBJ2-1, with 9 bases matching TRBD2. Trimming took 2 bases from V and 6 from J; bases not matched to a gene: 7. The CDR3 is made up of 16 amino acids. Germline CDR1 is KGHDR and CDR2 is SFDVKD. CDR3 region: CATSDYSGRAGNEQFF. The CDR3 nucleotides are TGTGCCACCAGTGATTATAGCGGGAGAGCGGGCAATGAGCAGTTCTTC.

The V call is TRBV7-9, the J call TRBJ1-1; no clear D. This CDR3 comprises 16 residues. V was pared by 4 bases and J by 3 bases, with 18 bases between. Germline CDR1 SEHNR, CDR2 FQNEAQ (reference sequence). This chain's CDR3 is CASSSRRRPGDTEAFF. CDR3 nucleotide sequence: TGTGCCAGCAGCTCCAGACGCAGGCCCGGGGACACTGAAGCTTTCTTT.

This clonotype ranks as medium-sized. The J gene is TRBJ2-7, the V gene TRBV19; 9 bases fit TRBD1. Germline V gives CDR1 LNHDA, CDR2 SQIVND (reference sequence). V trimming: 1 base; J trimming: 6 bases; junction bases outside the gene matches: 10. This CDR3 comprises 16 residues. CDR3 in amino acids: CASSIVAGTGSTEQYF. CDR3 nucleotide sequence: TGTGCCAGTAGTATAGTGGCCGGGACAGGGTCGACCGAGCAGTACTTC.

This chain joins TRBV18 and TRBJ1-1, with D uncertain. CDR1 is KGHSH and CDR2 is LQKENI in the germline V gene. V was trimmed by 8 bases and J by 0 bases, leaving 4 bases between them. The CDR3 loop spans 11 amino acids. CDR3 sequence: CASLMNTEAFF. In nucleotides, the CDR3 is TGTGCCAGCCTAATGAACACTGAAGCTTTCTTT. The entire variable domain, with the rest obtained from reference TRBV18 and TRBJ1-1, is as follows: NAGVMQNPRHLVRRRGQEARLRCSPMKGHSHVYWYRQLPEEGLKFMVYLQKENIIDESGMPKERFSAEFPKEGPSILRIQQVVRGDSAAYFCASLMNTEAFFGQGTRLTVV.

This clonotype is categorized as medium-sized. This rearrangement joins TRBV7-9 to TRBJ2-7; D is perhaps TRBD1 or TRBD2 (5 bases each). CDR1 is SEHNR and CDR2 is FQNEAQ in the germline V gene (reference sequence). The germline V and J ends were trimmed by 7 bases and 0 bases, with 19 bases remaining between them. The CDR3 runs to 16 residues. The CDR3 bases are TGTGCCAGCACCCGGGACGTCCTCTTCGGCTCCTACGAGCAGTACTTC. It is translated as CASTRDVLFGSYEQYF.

V is TRBV24-1 and J is TRBJ1-1; D not certain. The ends were cut back, 5 bases at V and 1 base at J, with 10 bases in the middle. The germline V gene encodes CDR1 KGHDR and CDR2 SFDVKD. There are 14 residues in the CDR3. The CDR3 DNA follows: TGTGCCACCAGTGCATCCGGGAAGAACACTGAAGCTTTCTTT. Translation: CATSASGKNTEAFF.

The chain has TRBV6-2 or TRBV6-3 and TRBJ2-1; 7 bases align to TRBD1. This CDR3 is 14 amino acids long. V lost 5 bases, J lost 3 bases, and 4 bases stayed unmatched. The V gene's germline CDR1 is MNHEY and CDR2 SVGEGT. CDR3 sequence reads: CASSPRDSYNEQFF. In DNA, the CDR3 is TGTGCCAGCAGTCCCCGGGACAGCTACAATGAGCAGTTCTTC.

By sample fraction, this clonotype is medium-sized (0.01 to 0.1%). The rearrangement links TRBV19 to TRBJ1-2; tentatively, D is TRBD1 (5 bases). The CDR3 runs to 15 residues. CDR1 is LNHDA, CDR2 SQIVND, per germline (reference sequence). V lost 3 bases and J 0 bases, leaving 11 bases between the germline ends. The CDR3 is CASSIGQSPNYGYTF. The CDR3 nucleotides are TGTGCCAGTAGTATTGGACAAAGTCCTAACTATGGCTACACCTTC.

This clonotype is medium-sized in the sample. V usage is TRBV7-2 and J usage is TRBJ1-2, with 7 bases lining up with TRBD1. Germline-derived CDR1 and CDR2 are SGHTA and FQGNSA. V lost 4 bases and J lost 7; bases outside the gene matches: 18. The CDR3 is made up of 17 amino acids. The CDR3 nucleotides read TGTGCCAGCAGCTCACACCGACAGGGCTCACGGGTTGGTGGCTACACCTTC. Its translation is CASSSHRQGSRVGGYTF.

This chain joins TRBV15 and TRBJ2-7; possible D gene TRBD2, 6 bases. Per germline, CDR1 LNHNV and CDR2 YYDKDF (reference sequence). The CDR3 has 23 amino acids. V was pared by 1 base and J by 0 bases, with 34 bases between. The CDR3 DNA is TGTGCCACCAGCAGAGCCCCCCCCTTAGGGAACCCTAGCGTGAGCCCAAGCTCCTACGAGCAGTACTTC. Translated: CATSRAPPLGNPSVSPSSYEQYF.

This chain uses TRBV24-1 with TRBJ2-5; the D gene is possibly TRBD2 (5 bases). Germline CDR1 reads KGHDR; CDR2 reads SFDVKD. Trimming shortened V by 6 bases and J by 2 bases, and 12 bases separated the two germline ends. CDR3 size: 14 residues. CDR3 residues: CATSSLREQETQYF. The CDR3 DNA is TGTGCCACCAGTTCCCTCCGGGAACAAGAGACCCAGTACTTC.

Relative to its sample, this clonotype is medium-sized. The chain uses TRBV19 and TRBJ1-2; TRBD1 agrees at 10 bases. CDR3 length: 13 amino acids. The trim removed 5 bases at V and 7 bases at J, leaving 4 bases unmatched. CDR1 LNHDA and CDR2 SQIVND come from the germline V gene (reference sequence). Here the CDR3 reads CASSRQGATGYTF. In DNA form, the CDR3 reads TGTGCCAGTAGTCGACAGGGGGCGACTGGCTACACCTTC.

Only a few counts were recorded for this clonotype. This chain uses TRBV19 with TRBJ2-1; TRBD1 aligns across 11 bases. V shed 4 bases, J shed 8 bases, and the junction held 10 bases outside the gene matches. This CDR3 spans 16 amino acids. The germline gives CDR1 LNHDA, CDR2 SQIVND (reference sequence). CDR3 sequence reads: CASSRQVGTGGDEQFF. CDR3 coding DNA: TGTGCCAGTAGTAGACAAGTCGGGACAGGGGGTGATGAGCAGTTCTTC.

The table lists this clonotype with a few counts. The V call is TRBV5-4, the J call TRBJ1-4; no definite D call. V lost 4 bases, J lost 3 bases, and 22 bases lay in between. This CDR3 region has 18 residues. Germline loops: CDR1 SGHNT, CDR2 YYREEE (reference sequence). In nucleotides, the CDR3 is TGTGCCAGCAGCGAGTGGAGGAACAGTGGGTTGGCTAATGAAAAACTGTTTTTT. This codes for CASSEWRNSGLANEKLFF.

This clonotype is classed as medium-sized (0.01 to 0.1%). The chain couples TRBV7-9 to TRBJ1-1, with 11 bases aligning to TRBD1. This CDR3 has 14 amino acids. The germline CDR1 and CDR2 sequences are SEHNR and FQNEAQ (reference sequence). J gave up 4 bases and V 8 bases, and 6 bases lay outside the gene matches. The CDR3: CASDPGQGGTEAFF. CDR3 DNA: TGTGCCAGCGACCCGGGACAGGGGGGCACTGAAGCTTTCTTT.

By proportion, this clonotype is medium-sized. This sequence joins TRBV29-1 and TRBJ2-2; D not certain. The CDR3 runs to 12 residues. Trimming left V 8 bases short and J 4 bases short, with 11 bases between. Germline CDR1 reads SQVTM; CDR2 reads ANQGSEA. CDR3 in DNA: TGCAGCCAGGACCTGGTCACCGGGGAGCTGTTTTTT. Protein sequence: CSQDLVTGELFF.

Sample share makes this clonotype medium-sized. The rearrangement links TRBV15 to TRBJ1-5; D uncertain. The CDR3 has 15 amino acids. Trimming left V 0 bases short and J 3 bases short, with 9 bases between. Germline CDR1 is LNHNV and CDR2 is YYDKDF (reference sequence). This CDR3 is CATSRDGQNNQPQHF. The DNA for the CDR3 is TGTGCCACCAGCAGAGATGGCCAGAACAATCAGCCCCAGCATTTT.

This clonotype occurred a few times. The gene calls are TRBV30 and TRBJ2-1; TRBD1 or TRBD2 may be the D gene (5 bases each). CDR3 size: 17 residues. CDR1 GTSNPN and CDR2 SVGIG come from the germline V gene (reference sequence). The V and J ends lost 1 base and 1 base respectively, with 17 bases between them. CDR3 DNA: TGTGCCTGGAGTGCCAGCTTCGGGGCTAGGTCCTACAATGAGCAGTTCTTC. As protein: CAWSASFGARSYNEQFF.

On this clonotype: A much larger clone lies one base from this, so it may be a read error. The genes are TRBV27 and TRBJ1-2; D remains ambiguous. Germline CDR1 MNHEY, CDR2 SMNVEV (reference sequence). The CDR3 consists of 12 residues. The CDR3 loop is CASSSGPYGHTF. CDR3 DNA: TGTGCCAGCAGTTCAGGACCCTATGGCCACACCTTC.